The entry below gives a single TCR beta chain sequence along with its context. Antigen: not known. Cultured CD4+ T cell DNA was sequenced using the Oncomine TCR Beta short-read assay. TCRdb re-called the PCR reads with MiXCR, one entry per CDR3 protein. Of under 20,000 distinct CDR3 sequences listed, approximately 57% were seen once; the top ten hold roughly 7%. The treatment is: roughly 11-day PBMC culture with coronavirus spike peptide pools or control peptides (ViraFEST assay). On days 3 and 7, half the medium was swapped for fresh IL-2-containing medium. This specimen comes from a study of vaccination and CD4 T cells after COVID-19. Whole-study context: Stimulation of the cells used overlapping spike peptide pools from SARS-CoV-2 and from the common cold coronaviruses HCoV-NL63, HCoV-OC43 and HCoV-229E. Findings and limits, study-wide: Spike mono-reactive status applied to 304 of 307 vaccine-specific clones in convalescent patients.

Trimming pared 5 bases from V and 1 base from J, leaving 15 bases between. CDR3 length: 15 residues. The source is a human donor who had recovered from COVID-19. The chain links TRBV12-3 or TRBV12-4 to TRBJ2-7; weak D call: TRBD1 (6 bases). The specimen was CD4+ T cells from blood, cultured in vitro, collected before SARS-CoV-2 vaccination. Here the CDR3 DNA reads TGTGCCAGCAGTGCTCCGGGACATAAGTCCTACGAGCAGTACTTC. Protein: CASSAPGHKSYEQYF.